This T cell receptor (beta chain) originates from a study of blood T cell repertoires in COVID-19. At the level of the study: There were acute and convalescent COVID-19 samples, and they came from the United States, Italy and Spain.

The CDR3 length is 15 residues. Between the trimmed V and J ends, which lost 4 bases and 9 bases, there was a span of 19 bases. CDR1 and CDR2 from the germline V gene are SGHAT and FQDESV (reference sequence). Original methodology: Amplifying reference gene primers gave estimates of nucleated cell counts. Clones were read by immunoSEQ multiplex PCR, and TCRdb kept only the in-frame ones, dropping some. The DNA was the basis for D and trimming; V, J and clone size are from that table. The sample contains around 150,000 clones, 60% to 85% of which appear only once. The chain is built from TRBV11-1 and TRBJ2-1, with a tentative D call TRBD1 (6 bases). The material sequenced was peripheral blood. The sequence derives from a man in his sixties with acute or convalescent COVID-19. CDR3: CASSSRGRGKGEQFF. The CDR3 region has the DNA TGTGCCAGCAGCTCCCGTGGCAGGGGCAAGGGTGAGCAGTTCTTC.